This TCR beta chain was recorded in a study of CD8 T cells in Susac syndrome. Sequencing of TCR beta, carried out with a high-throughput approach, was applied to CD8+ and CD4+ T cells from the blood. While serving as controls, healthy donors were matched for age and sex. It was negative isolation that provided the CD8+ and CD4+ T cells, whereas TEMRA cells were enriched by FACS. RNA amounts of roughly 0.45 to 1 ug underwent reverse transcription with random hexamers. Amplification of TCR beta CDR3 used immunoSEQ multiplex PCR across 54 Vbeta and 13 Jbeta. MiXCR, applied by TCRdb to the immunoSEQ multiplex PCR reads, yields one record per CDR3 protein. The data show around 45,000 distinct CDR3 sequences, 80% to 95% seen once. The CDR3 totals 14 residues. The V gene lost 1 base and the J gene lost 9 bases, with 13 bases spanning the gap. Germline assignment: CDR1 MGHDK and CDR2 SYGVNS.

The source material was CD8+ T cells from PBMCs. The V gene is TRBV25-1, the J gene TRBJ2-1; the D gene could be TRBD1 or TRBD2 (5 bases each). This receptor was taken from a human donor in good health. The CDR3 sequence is CASSELGEGLEQFF. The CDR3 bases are TGTGCCAGCAGTGAATTAGGAGAGGGGCTTGAGCAGTTCTTC.